The 18 T cell receptor beta chains below were found in one sample sequenced in a study of CD8 T cells in Susac syndrome. Random hexamers were used to reverse transcribe 0.5 to 1 ug of RNA. TCRdb reprocessed the immunoSEQ multiplex PCR reads with MiXCR, giving one entry per CDR3 protein. The sample shows about 300,000 distinct CDR3 sequences, about 91% of them seen only once. Specimen: CD4+ T cells from PBMCs. These receptors all come from a human donor with multiple sclerosis.

This clonotype was seen only once. The chain has TRBV6-2 or TRBV6-3 and TRBJ1-2; 8 positions agree with TRBD1. Germline V lookup: CDR1 MNHEY, CDR2 SVGEGT. The CDR3 is 14 amino acids. With 2 bases clipped from V and 4 bases from J, the junction kept 3 bases outside the gene matches. Here the CDR3 DNA reads TGTGCCAGCAGTTACGGACAGGGACTCTATGGCTACACCTTC. Protein: CASSYGQGLYGYTF.

The V and J genes are TRBV12-3 or TRBV12-4 and TRBJ2-1; 9 bases are shared with TRBD2. The CDR3 covers 12 residues. The J segment lost 15 bases and the V segment lost 1 base, leaving 4 bases of the junction unmatched. CDR3 loop: CASSLVLSGRFF. In nucleotides, the CDR3 is TGTGCCAGCAGTTTAGTTCTTAGCGGGAGGTTCTTC.

This chain uses TRBV5-8 with TRBJ2-7; TRBD2 agrees at 8 bases. The CDR3 totals 16 residues. Trimming removed 4 bases from V and 1 base from J; junction bases left unmatched: 10. Germline CDR1 SGHTS, CDR2 YDEGEE. The CDR3 is CASSAPGGGRSYEQYF. CDR3 nucleotides: TGTGCCAGCAGCGCCCCGGGGGGGGGAAGGTCCTACGAGCAGTACTTC.

The rearrangement uses TRBV7-9 and TRBJ1-5; no definite D call. Germline values: CDR1 SEHNR, CDR2 FQNEAQ (reference sequence). Between the trimmed V and J ends, which lost 1 base and 2 bases, there was a span of 6 bases. The CDR3 covers 14 residues. This chain's CDR3 is CASSLDSGNQPQHF. The CDR3 DNA reads TGTGCCAGCAGCTTAGATTCAGGCAATCAGCCCCAGCATTTT.

The chain carries TRBV5-6 and TRBJ1-6, with a possible D match to TRBD1 (6 bases). V was trimmed by 4 bases and J by 9 bases, leaving 14 bases between them. Per the germline V gene, CDR1 is SGHDT and CDR2 is YYEEEE. This CDR3 contains 14 residues. CDR3 sequence reads: CASSVTGISSPLHF. The CDR3 DNA sequence: TGTGCCAGCAGCGTTACAGGGATCAGTTCACCCCTCCACTTT.

The rearrangement uses TRBV30 and TRBJ2-6; D ambiguous. Trimming took off 3 bases at V and 2 bases at J, with 5 bases between the two ends. This CDR3 contains 13 residues. Looked up from germline, CDR1 is GTSNPN and CDR2 is SVGIG (reference sequence). The CDR3 reads CAWRPAGANVLTF. For the CDR3, the DNA is TGTGCCTGGAGACCAGCTGGGGCCAACGTCCTGACTTTC.

The genes are TRBV5-1 and TRBJ1-4, with unresolved D. Germline CDR1 and CDR2: SGHRS and YFSETQ. V lost 4 bases and J 5 bases, leaving 15 bases between the germline ends. This CDR3 comprises 15 residues. The CDR3 sequence is CASSPASGPNEKLFF. The CDR3 DNA follows: TGCGCCAGCAGCCCCGCTAGTGGACCGAATGAAAAACTGTTTTTT.

The genes are TRBV2 and TRBJ2-1, with 7 bases identical to TRBD2. CDR3 length: 13 residues. Looked up from germline, CDR1 is SNHLY and CDR2 is FYNNEI. The trim removed 4 bases at V and 15 bases at J, leaving 12 bases unmatched. The CDR3 loop reads CASSASEETSRFF. Written as DNA, the CDR3 is TGTGCCAGCAGTGCTAGCGAAGAGACTAGCAGGTTCTTC.

The chain joins TRBV20-1 to TRBJ2-7, with 8 positions matching TRBD2. The CDR3 is 15 residues long. CDR1 DFQATT and CDR2 SNEGSKA come from the germline V gene (reference sequence). The J segment lost 2 bases and the V segment lost 3 bases, leaving 9 bases of the junction unmatched. CDR3 bases: TGCAGTGCTAGGGAAAGCGGGGGCCGCACCTACGAGCAGTACTTC. This gives the protein CSARESGGRTYEQYF.

V is TRBV19 and J is TRBJ1-1; the D gene is possibly TRBD1 (5 bases). CDR3 length: 15 residues. V shed 6 bases and J shed 5 bases, with 19 bases lying between them. CDR1 is LNHDA and CDR2 is SQIVND in the germline V gene (reference sequence). In nucleotides, the CDR3 is TGTGCCAGTAGATCGGGGGGTGGGGGACGAACTGAAGCTTTCTTT. Amino acids: CASRSGGGGRTEAFF.

V is TRBV7-2 and J is TRBJ2-5; D is possibly TRBD1 (6 bases). V gave up 5 bases and J gave up 7 bases, with 20 bases separating them. The CDR3 sequence is 15 residues long. CDR1 is SGHTA, CDR2 FQGNSA, per germline. The CDR3 is CASSLAGQSWGTQYF. Written as DNA, the CDR3 is TGTGCCAGCAGCCTCGCCGGACAGAGTTGGGGGACCCAGTACTTC.

The V call is TRBV4-1, the J call TRBJ2-7; D perhaps matches TRBD2 (5 bases). Trimming shortened V by 0 bases and J by 2 bases, and 20 bases separated the two germline ends. The CDR3 length is 18 residues. Germline V lookup: CDR1 MGHRA, CDR2 YSYEKL. The DNA of the CDR3 is TGCGCCAGCAGCCAAGAGATTAGCGCGAGAATGATTCCCTACGAGCAGTACTTC. Amino acids: CASSQEISARMIPYEQYF.

This sequence joins TRBV19 and TRBJ2-3; D remains unclear. The ends were cut back, 5 bases at V and 1 base at J, with 13 bases in the middle. This CDR3 has 15 amino acids. The germline V gene encodes CDR1 LNHDA and CDR2 SQIVND (reference sequence). The CDR3 DNA reads TGTGCCAGTAGTTGGTCCGTTGACCGCACAGATACGCAGTATTTT. It yields the protein CASSWSVDRTDTQYF.

V and J are TRBV20-1 and TRBJ1-1; unclear D gene. Germline CDR1 DFQATT, CDR2 SNEGSKA (reference sequence). The CDR3 runs 12 residues. The V end was cut by 6 bases, the J end by 9 bases, with 17 bases between. CDR3 DNA sequence: TGCAGTGCCCCAACTACTTCCGGGAAAGCTTTCTTT. Translation gives CSAPTTSGKAFF.

The CDR3 DNA sequence: TGCAGCGTTGATCAGGGGCCCGAAAACATTCAGTACTTC. Residues: CSVDQGPENIQYF. The genes are TRBV29-1 and TRBJ2-4, with a tentative D call TRBD1 (6 bases). There are 13 residues in the CDR3. With 3 bases removed from V and 5 bases from J, the gap between germline ends came to 11 bases. Germline assignment: CDR1 SQVTM and CDR2 ANQGSEA.

V and J are TRBV6-1 and TRBJ2-1; D not certain. The germline V gene has CDR1 MNHNS and CDR2 SASEGT. Trimming took 7 bases from V and 4 from J, leaving 14 bases between them. The length of the CDR3 is 14 residues. The CDR3 region is CASTVRTRYNEQFF. CDR3 DNA sequence: TGTGCCAGCACGGTCCGCACCCGATACAATGAGCAGTTCTTC.

The CDR3 coding sequence is TGTGCCAGCAGCTACCAAACCTCTGGGGCCAACGTCCTGACTTTC. Translating it yields CASSYQTSGANVLTF. V and J are TRBV9 and TRBJ2-6, with D hard to call. The length of the CDR3 is 15 residues. The germline V gene has CDR1 SGDLS and CDR2 YYNGEE. V lost 4 bases and J 0 bases, leaving 8 bases between the germline ends.

This rearrangement joins TRBV30 to TRBJ1-2; 7 bases agree with TRBD1. V shed 7 bases and J 1 base; nucleotides not matched to a gene: 12. The germline gives CDR1 GTSNPN, CDR2 SVGIG (reference sequence). The CDR3 totals 15 residues. Here the CDR3 DNA reads TGTGCCTCGTCACAAGGGACAGAAAATAACTATGGCTACACCTTC. This codes for CASSQGTENNYGYTF.